A selection of T cell receptor beta chains follows, all from one sample in a study of T cell responses to AZD1222 COVID-19 vaccine. Clones were sequenced by immunoSEQ multiplex PCR, and TCRdb holds only the in-frame ones, with some missing. The sample consists of roughly 200,000 clones, approximately 90% of them appearing once. The sample consisted of peripheral blood, taken 28 days after the second AZD1222 dose. The receptors were sampled from an adult who received the AZD1222 COVID-19 vaccine. Both conserved end residues are part of each CDR3. The D gene is left open where the match is weak. Clone size appears in some rows only: once, few, many, or a class for an expanded clone.

d_gene	v_gene	j_gene	abundance	CDR3aa	CDR3nt
NA	TRBV10-2	TRBJ2-7	NA	CASSGDYYSYEQYF	TGCGCCAGCAGTGGGGATTATTACTCCTACGAGCAGTACTTC
TRBD1	TRBV5-1	TRBJ2-5	NA	CASSRGQGATETQYF	TGCGCCAGCAGCCGAGGACAGGGGGCGACGGAGACCCAGTACTTC
NA	TRBV9	TRBJ2-1	NA	CASSVWDQGVNEQFF	TGTGCCAGCAGCGTATGGGACCAAGGGGTCAATGAGCAGTTCTTC
NA	TRBV18	TRBJ1-6	once	CASSRPNSPLHF	TGTGCCAGCTCACGTCCTAATTCACCCCTCCACTTT
TRBD2	TRBV3-1/TRBV3-2	TRBJ2-1	NA	CASSQGTSAWGEQFF	TGTGCCAGCAGCCAAGGGACTAGCGCTTGGGGCGAGCAGTTCTTC
TRBD2	TRBV10-3	TRBJ2-7	NA	CAISEPTSGRREQYF	TGTGCCATCAGTGAGCCAACTAGCGGGAGGAGAGAGCAGTACTTC
NA	TRBV30	TRBJ1-4	NA	CAWSVRLNEKLFF	TGTGCCTGGAGTGTACGTCTAAATGAAAAACTGTTTTTT
TRBD2	TRBV29-1	TRBJ2-4	NA	CSAFSGNKNIQYF	TGCAGCGCCTTTAGCGGGAACAAAAACATTCAGTACTTC
TRBD1	TRBV7-3	TRBJ1-1	NA	CASSQGVQTEAFF	TGTGCCAGCAGCCAGGGGGTTCAGACTGAAGCTTTCTTT
NA	TRBV6-5	TRBJ2-5	NA	CASSYSRGRWETQYF	TGTGCCAGCAGTTACTCCAGGGGACGATGGGAGACCCAGTACTTC
NA	TRBV7-8	TRBJ2-1	NA	CASSLVLAGDNEQFF	TGTGCCAGCAGCTTAGTCCTAGCCGGTGACAATGAGCAGTTCTTC
TRBD1	TRBV18	TRBJ2-7	NA	CASQQGQYEQYF	TGTGCCAGCCAACAGGGGCAATACGAGCAGTACTTC
NA	TRBV5-5	TRBJ1-2	few	CASSLLDSLYGYTF	TGTGCCAGCAGCTTACTGGACAGCCTCTATGGCTACACCTTC
NA	TRBV7-2	TRBJ1-1	NA	CASSLTGNTEAFF	TGTGCCAGCAGCTTAACAGGGAACACTGAAGCTTTCTTT
NA	TRBV19	TRBJ1-2	NA	CASSIFGRSYGYTF	TGTGCCAGTAGTATCTTTGGCCGTTCCTATGGCTACACCTTC
NA	TRBV9	TRBJ1-5	NA	CASSVGEGTHSNQPQHF	TGTGCCAGCAGCGTAGGAGAGGGGACCCATAGCAATCAGCCCCAGCATTTT
NA	TRBV29-1	TRBJ2-7	NA	CSVQGLLGWEQYF	TGCAGCGTTCAGGGGCTCCTTGGATGGGAGCAGTACTTC
NA	TRBV6-2/TRBV6-3	TRBJ1-2	NA	CASSYVTMGIPVF	TGTGCCAGCAGTTACGTTACAATGGGGATTCCGGTATTC
TRBD2	TRBV5-4	TRBJ2-3	NA	CASSFSGGITDTQYF	TGTGCCAGCAGCTTTAGCGGGGGAATCACAGATACGCAGTATTTT
TRBD1	TRBV27	TRBJ2-7	NA	CASSSPQGTEQYF	TGTGCCAGCAGTTCCCCACAGGGGACCGAGCAGTACTTC
TRBD2	TRBV4-1	TRBJ2-5	NA	CASSQGRGGHQETQYF	TGCGCCAGCAGCCAGGGGCGGGGGGGCCACCAAGAGACCCAGTACTTC
NA	TRBV2	TRBJ1-2	NA	CASTQEGFINYGYTF	TGTGCCAGCACCCAGGAGGGGTTCATTAACTATGGCTACACCTTC
NA	TRBV2	TRBJ1-6	NA	CASRGPFDNSPLHF	TGTGCCAGCAGGGGGCCGTTCGATAATTCACCCCTCCACTTT
NA	TRBV5-4	TRBJ1-6	once	CASSLFPGRNSPLHF	TGTGCCAGCAGCTTGTTCCCAGGGAGGAATTCACCCCTCCACTTT
NA	TRBV30	TRBJ1-5	NA	CAWSVGGGGQPQHF	TGTGCCTGGAGTGTTGGCGGGGGCGGTCAGCCCCAGCATTTT
NA	TRBV25-1	TRBJ1-1	NA	CASRGMNTEAFF	TGTGCCAGCAGAGGGATGAACACTGAAGCTTTCTTT
NA	TRBV3-1/TRBV3-2	TRBJ1-1	NA	CASSPAHITEAFF	TGTGCCAGCAGCCCCGCGCACATCACTGAAGCTTTCTTT
NA	TRBV7-9	TRBJ2-7	NA	CASSLLGVGGYEQYF	TGTGCCAGCAGCTTATTGGGAGTTGGGGGATACGAGCAGTACTTC
NA	TRBV27	TRBJ1-5	NA	CASSDVTRGRADTDLQPQHF	TGTGCCAGCAGTGATGTGACCAGGGGTCGTGCGGACACCGACCTACAGCCCCAGCATTTT
TRBD2	TRBV14	TRBJ2-3	NA	CASSHLTSGYTDTQYF	TGTGCCAGCAGCCATTTGACTAGCGGTTACACAGATACGCAGTATTTT
NA	TRBV27	TRBJ1-6	NA	CASRISTRDSPLHF	TGTGCCAGCAGGATCTCGACACGGGACTCACCCCTCCACTTT
TRBD1	TRBV10-1	TRBJ2-2	NA	CASSGQGTGGGGELFF	TGCGCCAGCAGCGGACAGGGAACTGGAGGTGGCGGGGAGCTGTTTTTT
NA	TRBV3-1/TRBV3-2	TRBJ1-6	NA	CASSQDPAVNSPLHF	TGTGCCAGCAGCCAAGATCCGGCAGTTAATTCACCCCTCCACTTT
TRBD1	TRBV18	TRBJ2-7	once	CASSPGGHSYEQYF	TGTGCCAGCTCGCCAGGGGGCCACTCCTACGAGCAGTACTTC
NA	TRBV5-1	TRBJ1-1	NA	CASSPYLGPGVGAATEAFF	TGCGCCAGCAGCCCGTATTTAGGCCCCGGGGTTGGGGCGGCTACTGAAGCTTTCTTT